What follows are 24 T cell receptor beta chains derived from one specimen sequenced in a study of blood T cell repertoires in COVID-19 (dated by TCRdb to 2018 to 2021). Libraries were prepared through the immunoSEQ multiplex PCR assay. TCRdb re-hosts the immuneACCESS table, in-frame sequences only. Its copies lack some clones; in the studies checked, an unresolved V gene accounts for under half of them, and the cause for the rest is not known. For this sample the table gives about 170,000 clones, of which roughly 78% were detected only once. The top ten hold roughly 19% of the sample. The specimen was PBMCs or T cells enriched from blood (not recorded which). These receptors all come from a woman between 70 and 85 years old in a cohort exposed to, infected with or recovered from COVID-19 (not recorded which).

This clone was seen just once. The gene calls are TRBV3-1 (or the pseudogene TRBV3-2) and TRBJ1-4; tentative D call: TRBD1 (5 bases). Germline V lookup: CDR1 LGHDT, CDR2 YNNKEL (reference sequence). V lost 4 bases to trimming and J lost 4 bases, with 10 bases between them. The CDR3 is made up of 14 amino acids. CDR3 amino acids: CASSPTVSNEKLFF. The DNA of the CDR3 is TGTGCCAGCAGCCCGACAGTTAGTAATGAAAAACTGTTTTTT.

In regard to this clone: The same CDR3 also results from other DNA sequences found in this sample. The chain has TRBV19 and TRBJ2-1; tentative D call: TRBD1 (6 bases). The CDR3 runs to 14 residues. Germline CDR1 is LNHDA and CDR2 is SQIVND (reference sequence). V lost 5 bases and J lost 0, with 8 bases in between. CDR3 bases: TGTGCCAGTAGTTCAGGGGACTCCTACAATGAGCAGTTCTTC. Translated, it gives CASSSGDSYNEQFF.

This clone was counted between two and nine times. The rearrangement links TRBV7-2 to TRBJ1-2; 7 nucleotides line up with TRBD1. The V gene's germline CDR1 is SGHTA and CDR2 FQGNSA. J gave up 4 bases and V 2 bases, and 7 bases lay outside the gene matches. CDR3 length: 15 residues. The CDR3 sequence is CASSLMVTGLYGYTF. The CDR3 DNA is TGTGCCAGCAGCTTAATGGTGACAGGGCTCTATGGCTACACCTTC. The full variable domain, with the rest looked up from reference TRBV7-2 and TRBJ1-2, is GAGVSQSPSNKVTEKGKDVELRCDPISGHTALYWYRQSLGQGLEFLIYFQGNSAPDKSGLPSDRFSAERTGGSVSTLTIQRTQQEDSAVYLCASSLMVTGLYGYTFGSGTRLTVV.

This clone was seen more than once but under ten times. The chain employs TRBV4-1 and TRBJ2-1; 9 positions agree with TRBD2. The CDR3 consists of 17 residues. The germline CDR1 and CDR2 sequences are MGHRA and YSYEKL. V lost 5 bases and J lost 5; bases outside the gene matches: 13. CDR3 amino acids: CASSWTYGASGNNEQFF. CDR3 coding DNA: TGCGCCAGCAGCTGGACCTATGGGGCTAGCGGGAACAATGAGCAGTTCTTC.

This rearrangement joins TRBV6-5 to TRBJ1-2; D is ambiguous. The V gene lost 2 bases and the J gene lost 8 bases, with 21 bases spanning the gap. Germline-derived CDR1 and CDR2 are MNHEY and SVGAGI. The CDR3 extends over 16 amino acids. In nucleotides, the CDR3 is TGTGCCAGCAGTTACATCGGTTTAGGAGGGCCTAGGGGCTACACCTTC. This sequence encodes CASSYIGLGGPRGYTF.

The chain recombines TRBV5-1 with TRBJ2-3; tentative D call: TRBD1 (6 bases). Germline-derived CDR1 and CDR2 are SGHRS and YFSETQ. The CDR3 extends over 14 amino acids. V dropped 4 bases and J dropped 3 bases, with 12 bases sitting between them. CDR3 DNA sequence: TGCGCCAGCAGCAGCAGGGGAACAACAGATACGCAGTATTTT. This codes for CASSSRGTTDTQYF.

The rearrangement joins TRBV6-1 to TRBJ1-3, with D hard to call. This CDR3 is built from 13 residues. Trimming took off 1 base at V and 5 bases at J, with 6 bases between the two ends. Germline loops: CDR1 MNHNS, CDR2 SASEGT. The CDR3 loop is CASSEGRRNTIYF. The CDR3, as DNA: TGTGCCAGCAGTGAAGGCAGAAGAAACACCATATATTTT.

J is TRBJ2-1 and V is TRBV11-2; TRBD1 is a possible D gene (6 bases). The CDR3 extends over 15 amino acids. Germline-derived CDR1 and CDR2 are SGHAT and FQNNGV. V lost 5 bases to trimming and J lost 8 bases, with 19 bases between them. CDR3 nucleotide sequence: TGTGCCAGCAGCGCATGGGGGCAGGGTGGCGATGAGCAGTTCTTC. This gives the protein CASSAWGQGGDEQFF.

This chain's CDR3 is CASSTGQGNYGYTF. The CDR3 bases are TGTGCCAGCAGCACGGGACAGGGGAACTATGGCTACACCTTC. The chain employs TRBV28 and TRBJ1-2; 10 positions agree with TRBD1. The CDR3 length is 14 residues. After removal of 6 bases from V and 2 bases from J, the junction contained 3 bases not matched to a gene. The germline gives CDR1 MDHEN, CDR2 SYDVKM.

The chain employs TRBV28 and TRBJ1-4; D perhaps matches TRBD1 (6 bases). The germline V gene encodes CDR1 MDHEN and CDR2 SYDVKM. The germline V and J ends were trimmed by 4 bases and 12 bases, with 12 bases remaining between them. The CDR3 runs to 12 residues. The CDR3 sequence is CASSSGKGELFF. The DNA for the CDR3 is TGTGCCAGCAGTTCGGGAAAGGGGGAACTGTTTTTT.

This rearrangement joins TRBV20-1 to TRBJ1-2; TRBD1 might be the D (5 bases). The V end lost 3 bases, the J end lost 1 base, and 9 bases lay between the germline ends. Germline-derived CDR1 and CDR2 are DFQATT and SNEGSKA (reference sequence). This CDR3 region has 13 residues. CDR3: CSASGASNYGYTF. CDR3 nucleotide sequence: TGCAGTGCTAGTGGGGCCAGTAACTATGGCTACACCTTC.

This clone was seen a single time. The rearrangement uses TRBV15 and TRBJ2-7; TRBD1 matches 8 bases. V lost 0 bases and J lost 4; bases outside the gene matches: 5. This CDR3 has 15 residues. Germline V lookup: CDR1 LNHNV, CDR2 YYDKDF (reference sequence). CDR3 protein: CATSRDPGGEYEQYF. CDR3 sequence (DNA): TGTGCCACCAGCAGAGATCCAGGGGGCGAATACGAGCAGTACTTC.

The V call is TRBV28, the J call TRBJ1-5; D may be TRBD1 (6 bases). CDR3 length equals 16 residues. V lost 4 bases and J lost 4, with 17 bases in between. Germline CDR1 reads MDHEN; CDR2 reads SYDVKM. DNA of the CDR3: TGTGCCAGCAGTTCCTCCGGGACAATTATTAATCAGCCCCAGCATTTT. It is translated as CASSSSGTIINQPQHF. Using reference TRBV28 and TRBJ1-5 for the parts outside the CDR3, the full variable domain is DVKVTQSSRYLVKRTGEKVFLECVQDMDHENMFWYRQDPGLGLRLIYFSYDVKMKEKGDIPEGYSVSREKKERFSLILESASTNQTSMYLCASSSSGTIINQPQHFGDGTRLSIL.

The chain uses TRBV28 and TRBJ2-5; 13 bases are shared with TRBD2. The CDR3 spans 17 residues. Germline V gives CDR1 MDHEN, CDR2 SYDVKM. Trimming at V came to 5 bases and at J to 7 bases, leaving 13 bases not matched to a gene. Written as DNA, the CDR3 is TGTGCCAGCAGTCAGGACAGGAGTCGACTAGCGGGGGGGACCCAGTACTTC. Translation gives CASSQDRSRLAGGTQYF.

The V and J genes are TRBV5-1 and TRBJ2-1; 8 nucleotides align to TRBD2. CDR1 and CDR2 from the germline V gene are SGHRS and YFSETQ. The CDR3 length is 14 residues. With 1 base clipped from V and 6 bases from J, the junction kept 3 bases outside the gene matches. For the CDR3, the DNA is TGCGCCAGCAGCTTGACGGGACTAGGCAATGAGCAGTTCTTC. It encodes CASSLTGLGNEQFF.

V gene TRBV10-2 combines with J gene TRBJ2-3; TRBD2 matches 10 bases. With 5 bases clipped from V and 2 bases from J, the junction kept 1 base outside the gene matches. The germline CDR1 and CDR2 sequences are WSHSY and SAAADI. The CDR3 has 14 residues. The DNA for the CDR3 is TGCGCCAGCAGTACTAGCGGGATCACAGATACGCAGTATTTT. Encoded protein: CASSTSGITDTQYF.

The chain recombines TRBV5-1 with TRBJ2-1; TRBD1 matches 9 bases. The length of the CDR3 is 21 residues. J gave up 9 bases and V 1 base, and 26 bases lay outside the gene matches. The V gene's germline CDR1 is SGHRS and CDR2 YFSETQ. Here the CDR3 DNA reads TGCGCCAGCAGCTTGTTAGGGCCCGGGACAGGGTTGAGGGTCGATACGGGTGAGCAGTTCTTC. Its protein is CASSLLGPGTGLRVDTGEQFF.

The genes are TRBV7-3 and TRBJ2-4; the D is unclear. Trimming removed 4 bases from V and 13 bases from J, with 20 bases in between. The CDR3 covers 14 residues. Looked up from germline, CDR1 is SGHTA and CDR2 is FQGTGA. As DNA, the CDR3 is TGTGCCAGCAGCTCCCCGGAGCGACCGAGGATACAGTACTTC. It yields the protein CASSSPERPRIQYF.

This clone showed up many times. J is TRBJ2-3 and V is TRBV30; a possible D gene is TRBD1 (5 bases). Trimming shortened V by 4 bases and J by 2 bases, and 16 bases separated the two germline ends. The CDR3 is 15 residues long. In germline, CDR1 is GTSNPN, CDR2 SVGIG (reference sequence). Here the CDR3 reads CAWTGSGYTTDTQYF. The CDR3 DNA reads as TGTGCCTGGACAGGGTCCGGATACACCACAGATACGCAGTATTTT. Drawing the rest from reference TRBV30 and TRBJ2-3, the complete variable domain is SQTIHQWPATLVQPVGSPLSLECTVEGTSNPNLYWYRQAAGRGLQLLFYSVGIGQISSEVPQNLSASRPQDRQFILSSKKLLLSDSGFYLCAWTGSGYTTDTQYFGPGTRLTVL.

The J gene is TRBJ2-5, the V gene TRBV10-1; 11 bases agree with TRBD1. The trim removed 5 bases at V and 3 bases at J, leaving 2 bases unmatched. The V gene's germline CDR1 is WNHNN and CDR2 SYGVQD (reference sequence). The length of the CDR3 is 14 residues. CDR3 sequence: CASSLGQGEETQYF. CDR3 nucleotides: TGCGCCAGCAGTCTGGGACAGGGGGAAGAGACCCAGTACTTC.

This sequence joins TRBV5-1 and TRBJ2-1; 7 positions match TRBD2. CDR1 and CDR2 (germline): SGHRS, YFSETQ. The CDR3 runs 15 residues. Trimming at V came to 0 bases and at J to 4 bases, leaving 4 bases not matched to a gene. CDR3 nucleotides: TGCGCCAGCAGCTTGGGGGCTAGCGGTTACAATGAGCAGTTCTTC. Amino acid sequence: CASSLGASGYNEQFF.

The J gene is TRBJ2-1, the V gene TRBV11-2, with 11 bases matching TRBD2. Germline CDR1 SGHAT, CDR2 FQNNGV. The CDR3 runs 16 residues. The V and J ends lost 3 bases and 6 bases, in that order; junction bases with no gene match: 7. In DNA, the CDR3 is TGTGCCAGCAGCTTTTCGGGACTAGCGGCTCTCAATGAGCAGTTCTTC. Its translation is CASSFSGLAALNEQFF.

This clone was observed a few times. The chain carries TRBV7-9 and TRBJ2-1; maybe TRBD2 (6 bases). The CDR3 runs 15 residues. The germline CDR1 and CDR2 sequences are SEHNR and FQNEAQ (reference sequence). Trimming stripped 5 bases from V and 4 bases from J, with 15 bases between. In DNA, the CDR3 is TGTGCCAGCAGCCCGAGATGGGGGGAATACAATGAGCAGTTCTTC. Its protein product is CASSPRWGEYNEQFF.

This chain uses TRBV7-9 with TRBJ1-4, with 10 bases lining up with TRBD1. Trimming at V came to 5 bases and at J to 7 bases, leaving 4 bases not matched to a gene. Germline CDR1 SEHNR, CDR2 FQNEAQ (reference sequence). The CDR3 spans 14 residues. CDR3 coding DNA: TGTGCCAGCAGCCCGGGACAGGGGAGTGAAAAACTGTTTTTT. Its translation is CASSPGQGSEKLFF.